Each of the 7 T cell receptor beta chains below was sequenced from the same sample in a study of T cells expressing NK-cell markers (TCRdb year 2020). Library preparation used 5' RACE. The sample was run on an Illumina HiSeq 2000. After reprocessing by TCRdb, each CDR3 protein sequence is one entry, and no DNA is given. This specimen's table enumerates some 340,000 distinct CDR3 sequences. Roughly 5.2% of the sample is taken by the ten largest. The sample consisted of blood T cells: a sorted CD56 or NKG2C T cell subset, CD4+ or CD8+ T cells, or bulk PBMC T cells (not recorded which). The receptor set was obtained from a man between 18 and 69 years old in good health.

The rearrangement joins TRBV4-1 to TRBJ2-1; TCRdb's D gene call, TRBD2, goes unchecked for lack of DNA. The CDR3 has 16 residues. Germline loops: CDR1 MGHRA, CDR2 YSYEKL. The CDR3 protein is CASSQSSGSSYNEQFF.

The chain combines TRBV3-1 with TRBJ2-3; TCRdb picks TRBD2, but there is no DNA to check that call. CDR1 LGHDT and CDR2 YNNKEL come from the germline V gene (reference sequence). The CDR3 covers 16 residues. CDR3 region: CASSRGTSEYTDTQYF.

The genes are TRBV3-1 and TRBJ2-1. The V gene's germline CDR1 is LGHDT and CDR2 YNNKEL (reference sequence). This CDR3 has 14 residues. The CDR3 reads CASSQGLSPNEQFF.

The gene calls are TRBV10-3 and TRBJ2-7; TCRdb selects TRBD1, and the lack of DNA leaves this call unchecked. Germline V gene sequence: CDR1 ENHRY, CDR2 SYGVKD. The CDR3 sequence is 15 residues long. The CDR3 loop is CAIRESTGETYEQYF.

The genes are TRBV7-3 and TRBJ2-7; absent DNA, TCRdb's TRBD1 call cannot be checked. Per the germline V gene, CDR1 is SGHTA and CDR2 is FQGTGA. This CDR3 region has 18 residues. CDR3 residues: CASSSHIQGKGPIYEQYF.

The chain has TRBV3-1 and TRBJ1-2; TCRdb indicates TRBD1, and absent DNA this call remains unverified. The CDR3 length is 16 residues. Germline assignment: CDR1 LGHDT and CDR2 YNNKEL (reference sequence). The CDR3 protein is CASSQPTGTGFYGYTF.

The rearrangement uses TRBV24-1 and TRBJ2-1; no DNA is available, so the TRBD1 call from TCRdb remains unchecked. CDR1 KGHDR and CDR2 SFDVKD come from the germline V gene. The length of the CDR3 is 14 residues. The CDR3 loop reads CATKGSQTGDEQFF.